What follows are 5 T cell receptor beta chains derived from one specimen sequenced in a study of T cell responses to AZD1222 COVID-19 vaccine (dated by TCRdb to about 2021). Read against the paper, the sample's time point label means: baseline before first vaccination. The library was generated by the immunoSEQ multiplex PCR assay. TCRdb obtained this table from immuneACCESS and retained in-frame rearrangements with V and J assigned. These tables miss some clones; where compared with another copy, unresolved V genes account for less than half of the shortfall, and the remainder is unexplained. Here the sample has 100,000 to 150,000 clones; around 89% occur a single time. The leading ten clones occupy about 4.3% of the sample. The sequences come from peripheral blood, collected on day 0 of AZD1222 vaccination. These receptors were obtained from an adult in good health.

This clone came up a few times. As DNA, the CDR3 is TGTGCCAGCAGCTTAGGGGGATCACAAAACCCCGACTCTGGAAACACCATATATTTT. Residues: CASSLGGSQNPDSGNTIYF. The rearrangement links TRBV11-2 to TRBJ1-3; no firm D call. Germline V gene sequence: CDR1 SGHAT, CDR2 FQNNGV. The germline V and J ends were trimmed by 1 base and 0 bases, with 19 bases remaining between them. There are 19 residues in the CDR3.

The rearrangement links TRBV3-1 (or the pseudogene TRBV3-2) to TRBJ1-2; D call uncertain. This CDR3 region has 14 residues. Germline CDR1 LGHDT, CDR2 YNNKEL (reference sequence). V was clipped by 0 bases and J by 8 bases, with 13 bases between them. The chain's CDR3 is CASSQDTVAGGYTF. In DNA form, the CDR3 reads TGTGCCAGCAGCCAAGACACCGTCGCCGGAGGCTACACCTTC.

The genes are TRBV5-1 and TRBJ1-2; D is unclear. From germline, CDR1 is SGHRS and CDR2 YFSETQ. Trimming cost V 6 bases and J 5 bases, with 20 bases left between them. This CDR3 has 15 amino acids. In DNA form, the CDR3 reads TGCGCCAGCAACCCCACCGGGAGCGGATCATATGGCTACACCTTC. Protein sequence: CASNPTGSGSYGYTF.

The chain combines TRBV2 with TRBJ2-1; D is undetermined. This CDR3 is 16 amino acids long. Trimming cost V 5 bases and J 5 bases, with 19 bases left between them. CDR1 is SNHLY and CDR2 is FYNNEI in the germline V gene. The CDR3 DNA reads as TGTGCCAGCAGTTCCCGCCCCCGTCAAACAAACAATGAGCAGTTCTTC. Its translation is CASSSRPRQTNNEQFF.

This chain uses TRBV25-1 with TRBJ2-7; 9 bases match TRBD1. V dropped 8 bases and J dropped 3; count of bases not matched to a gene: 8. The germline gives CDR1 MGHDK, CDR2 SYGVNS. This CDR3 has 14 amino acids. CDR3 in amino acids: CASGQGQGFYEQYF. CDR3 DNA: TGTGCCAGCGGCCAGGGACAGGGCTTCTACGAGCAGTACTTC.